This T cell receptor beta chain was recorded in a study of blood T cell repertoires in COVID-19 (dated by TCRdb to about 2020). Regarding the complete study: For ImmuneRACE Cohort 3, a participant was defined as recovered based on two consecutive negative NP/OP PCR tests, clearance by a healthcare professional, or resolution of symptoms. Samples covering the acute and convalescent phases of COVID-19 were provided by collaborators in the United States, Italy and Spain. The material from the prospective study consisted of cDNA or gDNA derived from T cells, B-cell-depleted T cells, or PBMCs. The dataset comprised deeply sampled blood TCRbeta repertoires from subjects exposed to, actively infected with, or recovered from COVID-19. The repertoires were released in a freely available public database intended as a resource for research on the immune response to SARS-CoV-2. Samples were obtained from the ongoing ImmuneRACE study (first 160 participants) and from roughly 1,300 subjects provided by 6 global collaborators. Sample metadata almost always included a de-identified subject ID, COVID-19 status, age in years and sex. HLA class I and class II types, where available, came from metadata supplied by the sample provider rather than from assay-based typing.

Concerning this clone itself: Its antigen is not yet known. Base qualities are missing; no much larger clone stands one base away.

The V and J ends are trimmed by 8 bases and 4 bases, leaving 14 bases between them. The CDR3 spans 13 residues, from the cysteine through the phenylalanine. Only the CDR3 region is kept as DNA, spanning 39 bases read in frame from base 1. According to the germline V gene, CDR1 reads MNHEY and CDR2 reads SVGAGI. Enrolling through a virtual design, the prospective study's participants ranged in age from roughly 18 to 90 years and lived across 24 United States geographic areas. In the prospective study, cohorts were assigned on the basis of participant-reported clinical history obtained from a screening survey and a study questionnaire. In the prospective study, mobile phlebotomists collected whole blood, serum and a nasopharyngeal or oropharyngeal swab from each participant. Over a roughly 2-month period, participants in the prospective study had the option of providing additional blood draws and questionnaires. Blood samples from the prospective study were shipped frozen or at room temperature prior to DNA extraction.

What the study reported, not specific to this receptor: How much clinical and demographic metadata was included differed by source and by participant, and the metadata was provided uncurated.

The immunoSEQ Assay, a bias-controlled multiplex PCR, was used to amplify TCRbeta CDR3 regions from genomic DNA. On the study's bioinformatics: The number of nucleated cells in each sample was estimated by amplification of reference gene primers within the assay. To quantify the absolute abundance of each unique TCRbeta CDR3 rearrangement, sequence reads were collapsed and filtered. For each sample, productive Simpson clonality was calculated as the square root of Simpson's diversity index across productive rearrangements. This immuneACCESS table, as held by TCRdb, lists in-frame sequences with V and J called but not all clones. Of the missing ones, under half trace to an unresolved V gene in checked studies; the others have no known cause. V and J calls and clone size are given by that table; D and trimming were obtained from the DNA. For this sample the table gives 200,000 to 250,000 clones, of which about nine tenths were detected only once. 3% to 3.5% of the sample rests with the top ten.

The sample taken for sequencing was PBMCs or T cells enriched from blood (not recorded which). This receptor was taken from a woman between 45 and 60 years old in a cohort exposed to, infected with or recovered from COVID-19 (not recorded which). The rearrangement combines TRBV6-5 with TRBJ1-2, with the D gene uncertain. This receptor has the CDR3 CASAPGLVYGYTF. The sequenced DNA is TGTGCCAGCGCCCCCGGGTTGGTCTATGGCTACACCTTC.